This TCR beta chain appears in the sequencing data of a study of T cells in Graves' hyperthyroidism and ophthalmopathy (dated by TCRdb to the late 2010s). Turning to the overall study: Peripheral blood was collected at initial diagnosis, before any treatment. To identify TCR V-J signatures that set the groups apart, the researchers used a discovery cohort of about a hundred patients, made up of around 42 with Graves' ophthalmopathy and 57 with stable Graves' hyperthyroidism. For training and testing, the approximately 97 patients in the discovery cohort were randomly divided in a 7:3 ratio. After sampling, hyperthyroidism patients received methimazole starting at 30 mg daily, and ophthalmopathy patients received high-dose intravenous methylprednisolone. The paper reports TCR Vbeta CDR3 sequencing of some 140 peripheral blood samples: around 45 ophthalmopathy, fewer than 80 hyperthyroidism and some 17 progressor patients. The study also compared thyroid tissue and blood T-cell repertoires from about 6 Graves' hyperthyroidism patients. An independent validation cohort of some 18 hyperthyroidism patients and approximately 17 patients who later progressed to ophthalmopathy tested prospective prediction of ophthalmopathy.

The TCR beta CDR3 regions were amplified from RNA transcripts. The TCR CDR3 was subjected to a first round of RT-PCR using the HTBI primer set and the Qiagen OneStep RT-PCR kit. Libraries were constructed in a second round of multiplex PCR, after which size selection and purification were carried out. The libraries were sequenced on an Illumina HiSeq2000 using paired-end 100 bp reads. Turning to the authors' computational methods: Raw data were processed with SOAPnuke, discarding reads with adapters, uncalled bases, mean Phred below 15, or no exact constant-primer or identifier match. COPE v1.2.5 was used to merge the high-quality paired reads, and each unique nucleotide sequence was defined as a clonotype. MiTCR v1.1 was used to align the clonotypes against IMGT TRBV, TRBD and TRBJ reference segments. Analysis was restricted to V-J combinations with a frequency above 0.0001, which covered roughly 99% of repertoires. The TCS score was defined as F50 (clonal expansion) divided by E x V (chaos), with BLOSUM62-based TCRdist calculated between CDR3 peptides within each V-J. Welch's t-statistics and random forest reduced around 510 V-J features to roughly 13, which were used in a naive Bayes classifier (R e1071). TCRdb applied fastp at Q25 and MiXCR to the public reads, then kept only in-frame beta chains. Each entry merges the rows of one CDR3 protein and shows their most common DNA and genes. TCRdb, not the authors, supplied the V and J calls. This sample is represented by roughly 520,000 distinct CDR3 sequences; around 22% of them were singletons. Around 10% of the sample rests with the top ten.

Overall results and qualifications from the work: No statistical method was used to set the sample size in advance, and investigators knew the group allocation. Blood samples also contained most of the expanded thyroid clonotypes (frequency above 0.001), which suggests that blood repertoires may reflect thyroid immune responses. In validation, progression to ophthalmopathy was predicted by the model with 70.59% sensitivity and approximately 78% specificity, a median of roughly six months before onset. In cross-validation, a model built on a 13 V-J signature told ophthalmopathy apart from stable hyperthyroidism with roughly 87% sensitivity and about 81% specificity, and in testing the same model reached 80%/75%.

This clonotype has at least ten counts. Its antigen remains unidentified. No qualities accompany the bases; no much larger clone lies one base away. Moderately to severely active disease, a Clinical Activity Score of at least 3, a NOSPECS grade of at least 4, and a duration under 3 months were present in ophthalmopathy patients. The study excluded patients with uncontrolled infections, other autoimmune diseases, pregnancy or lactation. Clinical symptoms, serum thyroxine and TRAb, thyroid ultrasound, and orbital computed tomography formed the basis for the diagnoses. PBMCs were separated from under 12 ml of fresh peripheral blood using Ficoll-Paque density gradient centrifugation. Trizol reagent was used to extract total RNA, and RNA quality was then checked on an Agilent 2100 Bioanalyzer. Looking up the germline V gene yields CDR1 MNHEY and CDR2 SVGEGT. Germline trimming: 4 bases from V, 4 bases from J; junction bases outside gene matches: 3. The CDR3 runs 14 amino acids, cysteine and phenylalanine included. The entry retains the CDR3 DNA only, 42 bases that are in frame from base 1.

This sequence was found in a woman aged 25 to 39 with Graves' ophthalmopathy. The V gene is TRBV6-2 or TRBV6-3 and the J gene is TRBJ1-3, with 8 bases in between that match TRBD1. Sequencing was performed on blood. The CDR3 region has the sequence CASSSGQGGNTIYF. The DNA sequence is TGTGCCAGCAGTTCCGGACAGGGAGGAAACACCATATATTTT.